At least ten counts were recorded for the clone carrying this TCR beta chain. The antigen is not known. The CDR3 sequence is 14 residues long. CDR1 SGHDT and CDR2 YYEEEE come from the germline V gene. Trimming removed 2 bases at V and 5 bases at J, with 11 bases between. The source of the sample is a study of T cells in Graves' hyperthyroidism and ophthalmopathy. Clinical Activity Scores of at least 3, NOSPECS grades of at least 4 and durations under 3 months characterized ophthalmopathy patients. There were TCR beta CDR3 regions amplified from RNA transcripts. The HTBI primer set served for first-round RT-PCR of the TCR CDR3. One entry per CDR3 protein results from TCRdb running MiXCR on the multiplex PCR reads. The sample lists approximately 300,000 distinct CDR3 sequences; about a sixth were seen once. Findings and caveats of the study: Ophthalmopathy was predicted by the model a median of about 6.5 months ahead of onset. Most expanded thyroid clonotypes above 0.001 also appeared in blood.

The sequenced sample was blood. The TCR comes from a woman aged 60-75 years with Graves' ophthalmopathy. The rearrangement uses TRBV5-6 and TRBJ1-5, with unresolved D. The CDR3 DNA sequence: TGTGCCAGCAGCTTAGGGCAGTCGTATCAGCCCCAGCATTTT. Translating it yields CASSLGQSYQPQHF.